The next 21 T cell receptor beta chains were all read from a single sample in a study of blood T cells in healthy people across ages. Next came a second PCR, run for about 7 to 12 cycles, which used a sample-barcoded 5' primer along with a J-beta primer mix. TCRdb redid the calling of the 5' RACE reads with MiXCR, one entry per CDR3 protein. The repertoire holds hundreds of thousands of distinct CDR3 sequences, with about 30% as singletons. Specimen: blood. These receptors were taken from a woman of 80 years or more in good health.

A single count supports this clonotype. The chain employs TRBV20-1 and TRBJ2-3; weak D call: TRBD2 (5 bases). Germline CDR1 reads DFQATT; CDR2 reads SNEGSKA (reference sequence). V lost 0 bases and J lost 0, with 7 bases in between. The CDR3 consists of 14 residues. The CDR3 DNA sequence: TGCAGTGCTAGAGATGTAGCGAGCACAGATACGCAGTATTTT. It codes for CSARDVASTDTQYF.

This clonotype has ten or more counts. The chain employs TRBV9 and TRBJ2-1, with 12 positions matching TRBD1. CDR3 length: 17 amino acids. Germline CDR1 reads SGDLS; CDR2 reads YYNGEE. V lost 0 bases and J lost 7; bases outside the gene matches: 8. CDR3 coding DNA: TGTGCCAGCAGCGTAGGAGCGGGACAGGGGGCAGATAATGAGCAGTTCTTC. Translated, it gives CASSVGAGQGADNEQFF.

This clonotype occurred many times. V is TRBV7-3 and J is TRBJ2-1, with 10 bases matching TRBD2. V shed 2 bases and J 9 bases; nucleotides not matched to a gene: 7. Germline V lookup: CDR1 SGHTA, CDR2 FQGTGA. The length of the CDR3 is 15 residues. In nucleotides, the CDR3 is TGTGCCAGCAGCTTATTGCAGCGGGGGGGCTCTGAGCAGTTCTTC. As protein: CASSLLQRGGSEQFF.

This sequence joins TRBV20-1 and TRBJ2-5, with 8 bases aligning to TRBD1. Germline lookup yields CDR1 DFQATT and CDR2 SNEGSKA (reference sequence). The CDR3 has 15 amino acids. The junction had 8 bases not matched to a gene; V was cut back by 0 bases and J by 5 bases. In DNA form, the CDR3 reads TGCAGTGCTAGAGATGGTCGGACAGGGAGGGAGACCCAGTACTTC. It specifies CSARDGRTGRETQYF.

This clonotype has only one observation. The chain couples TRBV20-1 to TRBJ2-7, with 10 bases matching TRBD2. With 5 bases clipped from V and 2 bases from J, the junction kept 9 bases outside the gene matches. The CDR3 is made up of 15 amino acids. Germline values: CDR1 DFQATT, CDR2 SNEGSKA (reference sequence). The CDR3 is CSASRGLAGAYEQYF. The CDR3, as DNA: TGCAGTGCTTCAAGGGGGCTAGCGGGGGCCTACGAGCAGTACTTC.

In the case of this clonotype: A much larger clone is a single base away; this may be a read error. This chain connects TRBV6-1 to TRBJ2-5; tentative D call: TRBD1 (5 bases). The CDR3 runs to 16 residues. Germline V gene data show CDR1 as MNHNS and CDR2 as SASEGT. Trimming shortened V by 3 bases and J by 11 bases, and 25 bases separated the two germline ends. CDR3 coding DNA: TGTGCCAGCAGTGATCTAATGGGGCCCCCTTACAATGAGCAGTACTTC. Protein sequence: CASSDLMGPPYNEQYF.

This clonotype was counted ten times or more. V gene TRBV2 combines with J gene TRBJ2-1, with TRBD2 matching over 11 bases. With 6 bases clipped from V and 4 bases from J, the junction kept 5 bases outside the gene matches. Germline CDR1 reads SNHLY; CDR2 reads FYNNEI. The CDR3 is 15 residues long. The CDR3 sequence: CASRVSGGAYNEQFF. The CDR3, as DNA: TGTGCCAGCAGGGTTAGCGGGGGGGCATACAATGAGCAGTTCTTC.

With respect to this clonotype: A much larger clone differs by one base, so this may be a read error. V usage is TRBV30 and J usage is TRBJ2-5; tentatively, D is TRBD1 or TRBD2 (5 bases each). Trimming shortened V by 1 base and J by 11 bases, and 23 bases separated the two germline ends. The CDR3 sequence is 15 residues long. The germline V gene encodes CDR1 GTSNPN and CDR2 SVGIG (reference sequence). CDR3 coding DNA: TGTGCCTGGAGTGGATATACCGGGATTGGGGGTGAGCAGTACTTC. Translated, it gives CAWSGYTGIGGEQYF.

In this sample, this clonotype turned up a few times. V is TRBV30 and J is TRBJ1-2; possible D gene TRBD1, 5 bases. Deletions cut 2 bases from V and 9 bases from J, with 16 bases between. The CDR3 covers 13 residues. Looked up from germline, CDR1 is GTSNPN and CDR2 is SVGIG (reference sequence). The CDR3: CAWSKDTPESYTF. Written as DNA, the CDR3 is TGTGCCTGGAGTAAGGACACCCCGGAGAGCTACACCTTC.

This clonotype occurred a few times. This chain uses TRBV6-1 with TRBJ1-5; D is perhaps TRBD1 (5 bases). The CDR3 extends over 13 amino acids. Trimming shortened V by 4 bases and J by 9 bases, and 13 bases separated the two germline ends. Germline V gene lookup returns CDR1 MNHNS and CDR2 SASEGT. CDR3 sequence reads: CASSGGTIRPQHF. The CDR3 DNA follows: TGTGCCAGCAGTGGAGGGACCATCCGGCCCCAGCATTTT.

This clonotype was recorded a few times. J is TRBJ2-6 and V is TRBV30, with 8 bases fitting TRBD1. V shed 5 bases, J shed 4 bases, and the junction held 4 bases outside the gene matches. CDR3 length: 14 amino acids. Germline V gives CDR1 GTSNPN, CDR2 SVGIG (reference sequence). The CDR3 reads CAWDRGQGANVLTF. The CDR3 DNA reads TGTGCCTGGGACAGGGGCCAAGGGGCCAACGTCCTGACTTTC.

This clonotype was observed a handful of times. This rearrangement joins TRBV20-1 to TRBJ2-7; 8 nucleotides agree with TRBD2. Trimming cost V 6 bases and J 0 bases; bases outside gene matches: 4. Germline loops: CDR1 DFQATT, CDR2 SNEGSKA (reference sequence). CDR3 length: 13 amino acids. This CDR3 is CSAIAGSSYEQYF. DNA of the CDR3: TGCAGTGCAATAGCGGGGAGCTCCTACGAGCAGTACTTC.

This rearrangement joins TRBV12-3 or TRBV12-4 to TRBJ2-2; 9 positions match TRBD1. J lost 8 bases, V lost 6 bases, and 13 bases had no gene match. The CDR3 is made up of 16 amino acids. CDR3 coding DNA: TGTGCCAGCAGCCCCCGGGGACAGGGCAGCTCTGGGGAGCTGTTTTTT. It translates to CASSPRGQGSSGELFF.

This clonotype was detected many times. The V gene is TRBV6-6, the J gene TRBJ2-3, with D perhaps matching TRBD2 (5 bases). The CDR3 consists of 14 residues. V shed 6 bases and J shed 3 bases, with 13 bases lying between them. Germline CDR1 is MNHNY and CDR2 is SVGAGI (reference sequence). CDR3 DNA: TGTGCCAGCAGATATAGCGAGAAGACAGATACGCAGTATTTT. Translated, it gives CASRYSEKTDTQYF.

In the case of this clonotype: With a much larger clone just one base away, this may be a read error. The chain employs TRBV5-1 and TRBJ2-1; 7 bases are a match to TRBD2. Looked up from germline, CDR1 is SGHRS and CDR2 is YFSETQ. The ends lost 4 bases at V and 10 bases at J; junction bases unmatched: 14. The CDR3 runs 15 residues. CDR3: CASSLSSGSSYEQFF. The CDR3 DNA follows: TGCGCCAGCAGCCTCTCTAGCGGTTCCTCCTACGAGCAGTTCTTC.

This chain uses TRBV29-1 with TRBJ1-5; D might be TRBD1 (6 bases). CDR3 size: 13 residues. The germline V and J ends were trimmed by 5 bases and 6 bases, with 14 bases remaining between them. Germline V CDR1 and CDR2: SQVTM, ANQGSEA. Written as DNA, the CDR3 is TGCAGCGTTCAATCACAGGGTGGTCAGCCCCAGCATTTT. It translates to CSVQSQGGQPQHF.

Ten or more counts support this clonotype. The V and J genes are TRBV9 and TRBJ2-7; TRBD2 agrees at 8 bases. The CDR3 runs 16 residues. Looked up from germline, CDR1 is SGDLS and CDR2 is YYNGEE. The J segment lost 5 bases and the V segment lost 2 bases, leaving 12 bases of the junction unmatched. The CDR3 DNA follows: TGTGCCAGCAGCGTTTCATCGGGGGGGCTTCTAAACGAGCAGTACTTC. Translated: CASSVSSGGLLNEQYF.

This clonotype was seen only a few times. A much larger clone differs from this one at a single base, so this may be a read error. CDR3 coding DNA: TGTGCCATCAGTGACCTCGAGCGGGGGTCCTACGAGCAGTTCTTC. Its translation: CAISDLERGSYEQFF. The chain couples TRBV10-3 to TRBJ2-1, with 8 bases fitting TRBD2. The germline gives CDR1 ENHRY, CDR2 SYGVKD. The V and J ends lost 3 bases and 10 bases, in that order; junction bases with no gene match: 11. The CDR3 sequence is 15 residues long.

This chain joins TRBV7-3 and TRBJ1-3, with D tentatively TRBD1 (6 bases). The CDR3 has 14 amino acids. Trimming took off 5 bases at V and 4 bases at J, with 12 bases between the two ends. Germline-derived CDR1 and CDR2 are SGHTA and FQGTGA. This CDR3 is CASSPGQFGNTIYF. The CDR3 nucleotides read TGTGCCAGCAGCCCGGGACAATTCGGAAACACCATATATTTT.

This clonotype has ten or more counts. The chain has TRBV7-6 and TRBJ1-6, with D tentatively TRBD1 (6 bases). The V end was cut by 5 bases, the J end by 7 bases, with 12 bases between. The V gene's germline CDR1 is SGHVS and CDR2 FNYEAQ. CDR3 length equals 14 residues. The CDR3 DNA reads TGTGCCAGCAGCCCCGGGGGCTTGAATTCACCCCTCCACTTT. Translation gives CASSPGGLNSPLHF.

In its sample, this clonotype was seen many times. The chain uses TRBV18 and TRBJ2-7; TRBD1 is a possible D gene (7 bases). The CDR3 runs to 15 residues. The V end was cut by 3 bases, the J end by 3 bases, with 15 bases between. Germline V lookup: CDR1 KGHSH, CDR2 LQKENI. The CDR3 reads CASSPSRGEGYEQYF. In DNA, the CDR3 is TGTGCCAGCTCACCGTCCAGGGGGGAAGGCTACGAGCAGTACTTC. The complete variable domain, with remaining parts taken from reference TRBV18 and TRBJ2-7, reads NAGVMQNPRHLVRRRGQEARLRCSPMKGHSHVYWYRQLPEEGLKFMVYLQKENIIDESGMPKERFSAEFPKEGPSILRIQQVVRGDSAAYFCASSPSRGEGYEQYFGPGTRLTVT.